This T cell receptor (beta chain) was recovered during a study of cytomegalovirus exposure and HLA in healthy donors. As for the study in general: Of the donors genotyped, 398 in all, around 76% fell in the Caucasian-associated ancestry cluster.

With 1 base clipped from V and 4 bases from J, the junction kept 2 bases outside the gene matches. The length of the CDR3 is 15 residues. Per the germline V gene, CDR1 is MGHDK and CDR2 is SYGVNS. Primers for the PCR totalled 60 Vbeta and 13 Jbeta. Sequencing used immunoSEQ multiplex PCR; TCRdb keeps in-frame clones, though not all of them. The table has 160,000 or so clones, roughly 85% seen once. The sequence derives from a woman in her 40s in good health and CMV-seronegative. The gene calls are TRBV25-1 and TRBJ2-5; 11 bases are a match to TRBD1. Sequencing was carried out using PBMCs. In DNA form, the CDR3 reads TGTGCCAGCAGTGAATTTGGGACAGGGGGAGAGACCCAGTACTTC. Its protein is CASSEFGTGGETQYF.